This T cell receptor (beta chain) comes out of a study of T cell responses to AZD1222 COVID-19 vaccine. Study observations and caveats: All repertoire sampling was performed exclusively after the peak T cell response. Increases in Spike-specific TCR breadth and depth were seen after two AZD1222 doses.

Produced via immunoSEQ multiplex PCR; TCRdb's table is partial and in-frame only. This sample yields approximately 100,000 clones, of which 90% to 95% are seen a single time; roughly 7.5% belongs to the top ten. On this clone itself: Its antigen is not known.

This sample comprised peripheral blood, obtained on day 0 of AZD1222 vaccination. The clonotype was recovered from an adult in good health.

The CDR3 DNA follows: TGTGCCAGCAGCTTAGTGGGAGATCAGCCCCAGCATTTT. Protein sequence: CASSLVGDQPQHF. The V and J genes are TRBV7-9 and TRBJ1-5, with D unclear. The V and J ends lost 1 base and 5 bases respectively, with 6 bases between them. The germline V gene has CDR1 SEHNR and CDR2 FQNEAQ (reference sequence). CDR3 length: 13 residues.